One sample yielded the 19 T cell receptor beta chains listed below, sequenced in a study of Ad26.COV2.S vaccination and SARS-CoV-2 variants. Repertoires were generated with immunoSEQ multiplex PCR, while TCRdb's copy carries only in-frame clones and drops some. The data show roughly 300,000 clones, with approximately 86% seen just once and over 8.5% held by the top ten. Treatment here: around 19 received Ad26.COV2.S at low or high dose, single or two shots; roughly five received placebo; per-sample allocation not given. Sample collection was performed on day 63 after the first vaccine or placebo injection. Material: peripheral blood, obtained in a trial of Ad26.COV2.S vaccine versus placebo. The receptors were sampled from a person aged 18-65 years who received the Ad26.COV2.S COVID-19 vaccine or a placebo.

The chain carries TRBV7-3 and TRBJ2-1, with TRBD2 identical over 8 bases. CDR1 and CDR2 (germline): SGHTA, FQGTGA. The CDR3 covers 15 residues. V shed 1 base, J shed 5 bases, and the junction held 4 bases outside the gene matches. The CDR3 loop is CASSLSLAGNNEQFF. As DNA, the CDR3 is TGTGCCAGCAGCTTAAGTCTAGCGGGCAACAATGAGCAGTTCTTC. Full variable domain (missing parts from reference TRBV7-3 and TRBJ2-1): GAGVSQTPSNKVTEKGKYVELRCDPISGHTALYWYRQSLGQGPEFLIYFQGTGAADDSGLPNDRFFAVRPEGSVSTLKIQRTERGDSAVYLCASSLSLAGNNEQFFGPGTRLTVL.

The CDR3 reads CASSEEKDTQYF. In nucleotides, the CDR3 is TGCGCCAGCAGTGAGGAAAAGGATACGCAGTATTTT. V usage is TRBV10-1 and J usage is TRBJ2-3; D unresolved. V was shortened by 2 bases and J by 6 bases, with 6 bases between the two germline ends. The CDR3 length is 12 residues. Germline V gene data show CDR1 as WNHNN and CDR2 as SYGVQD (reference sequence).

The V and J genes are TRBV24-1 and TRBJ2-1, with TRBD1 identical over 11 bases. Per the germline V gene, CDR1 is KGHDR and CDR2 is SFDVKD. With V trimmed by 7 bases and J by 5 bases, 6 bases remained unmatched. The CDR3 is 15 residues long. The CDR3 DNA follows: TGTGCCACCAGGGACAGGGGGCTGCGGGACAATGAGCAGTTCTTC. It yields the protein CATRDRGLRDNEQFF.

The chain links TRBV9 to TRBJ1-5, with TRBD1 matching 10 bases. The germline CDR1 and CDR2 sequences are SGDLS and YYNGEE. The V and J ends lost 4 bases and 2 bases, in that order; junction bases with no gene match: 3. The length of the CDR3 is 15 residues. DNA of the CDR3: TGTGCCAGCAGCTTAGGGACAGGGGGCAATCAGCCCCAGCATTTT. Residues: CASSLGTGGNQPQHF. The full variable domain, in which reference TRBV9 and TRBJ1-5 provide the parts outside the CDR3, is DSGVTQTPKHLITATGQRVTLRCSPRSGDLSVYWYQQSLDQGLQFLIQYYNGEERAKGNILERFSAQQFPDLHSELNLSSLELGDSALYFCASSLGTGGNQPQHFGDGTRLSIL.

The CDR3 sequence is CASSGGGNQETQYF. The CDR3 nucleotides are TGCGCCAGCAGCGGTGGAGGCAACCAAGAGACCCAGTACTTC. The rearrangement links TRBV5-1 to TRBJ2-5, with a possible D match to TRBD2 (5 bases). From germline, CDR1 is SGHRS and CDR2 YFSETQ. This CDR3 comprises 14 residues. The V and J ends lost 4 bases and 0 bases respectively, with 10 bases between them.

This chain joins TRBV30 and TRBJ2-7; D call uncertain. V was shortened by 5 bases and J by 5 bases, with 13 bases between the two germline ends. Germline CDR1 reads GTSNPN; CDR2 reads SVGIG (reference sequence). This CDR3 has 12 amino acids. CDR3 coding DNA: TGTGCCTGGGGGCCAATGCCCCACGAGCAGTACTTC. Amino acid sequence: CAWGPMPHEQYF.

V usage is TRBV5-6 and J usage is TRBJ2-5; D unresolved. Trimming took 1 base from V and 7 from J, leaving 8 bases between them. CDR1 and CDR2 (germline): SGHDT, YYEEEE. The CDR3 sequence is 12 residues long. CDR3 DNA sequence: TGTGCCAGCAGCTTGATCCGGGCGACCCAGTACTTC. Protein: CASSLIRATQYF.

The chain has TRBV3-1 (or the pseudogene TRBV3-2) and TRBJ1-1; 7 bases align to TRBD1. The CDR3 contains 14 residues. Unmatched junction bases numbered 3, after V lost 1 base and J lost 4 bases. The V gene's germline CDR1 is LGHDT and CDR2 YNNKEL (reference sequence). CDR3 protein: CASSQGSGGTEAFF. The CDR3, as DNA: TGTGCCAGCAGCCAAGGTTCAGGGGGCACTGAAGCTTTCTTT.

The rearrangement joins TRBV7-8 to TRBJ1-6; tentative D call: TRBD1 (6 bases). V lost 5 bases and J 6 bases, leaving 14 bases between the germline ends. CDR3 length: 15 residues. Per germline, CDR1 SGHVS and CDR2 FQNEAQ. The CDR3 DNA is TGTGCCAGCAGCCCCTCCGGGACACTTAATTCACCCCTCCACTTT. It yields the protein CASSPSGTLNSPLHF.

The chain combines TRBV19 with TRBJ1-1; D is unresolved. Germline V lookup: CDR1 LNHDA, CDR2 SQIVND (reference sequence). Trimming took 5 bases from V and 4 from J, leaving 8 bases between them. This CDR3 has 12 residues. CDR3 region: CASSHSGTEAFF. CDR3 sequence (DNA): TGTGCCAGTAGTCATTCGGGCACTGAAGCTTTCTTT.

The V call is TRBV4-3, the J call TRBJ1-4; 7 nucleotides align to TRBD1. Per germline, CDR1 LGHNA and CDR2 YSLEER. The CDR3 length is 16 residues. J was trimmed by 4 bases and V by 4 bases; bases with no gene match: 9. In DNA form, the CDR3 reads TGCGCCAGCAGCCTTCTCACGGGACAGCTTAATGAAAAACTGTTTTTT. As protein: CASSLLTGQLNEKLFF.

The chain carries TRBV5-6 and TRBJ2-3; D ambiguous. The CDR3 runs 14 residues. V was shortened by 2 bases and J by 8 bases, with 15 bases between the two germline ends. Germline lookup yields CDR1 SGHDT and CDR2 YYEEEE. DNA of the CDR3: TGTGCCAGCAGCTTTGGAGAAAACGCGGTTACGCAGTATTTT. Translated, it gives CASSFGENAVTQYF.

This rearrangement joins TRBV4-3 to TRBJ2-1; 8 positions match TRBD2. Per the germline V gene, CDR1 is LGHNA and CDR2 is YSLEER. Trimming at V came to 0 bases and at J to 1 base, leaving 5 bases not matched to a gene. CDR3 length: 17 residues. The CDR3 sequence is CASSQDLASGSYNEQFF. Written as DNA, the CDR3 is TGCGCCAGCAGCCAAGATTTGGCTAGCGGGTCCTACAATGAGCAGTTCTTC.

This clone was detected only a few times. The chain couples TRBV28 to TRBJ2-7, with D perhaps matching TRBD1 (6 bases). Germline V gene sequence: CDR1 MDHEN, CDR2 SYDVKM. Trimming stripped 7 bases from V and 9 bases from J, with 16 bases between. The CDR3 extends over 12 amino acids. The CDR3 nucleotides are TGTGCCAGCACCGCCCCCAGGGGTCCGCAGTACTTC. Translating it yields CASTAPRGPQYF. The variable domain in full, completed from reference TRBV28 and TRBJ2-7, reads DVKVTQSSRYLVKRTGEKVFLECVQDMDHENMFWYRQDPGLGLRLIYFSYDVKMKEKGDIPEGYSVSREKKERFSLILESASTNQTSMYLCASTAPRGPQYFGPGTRLTVT.

The V gene is TRBV6-5, the J gene TRBJ2-7; TRBD1 is a possible D gene (6 bases). Trimming took off 6 bases at V and 2 bases at J, with 11 bases between the two ends. Per germline, CDR1 MNHEY and CDR2 SVGAGI. This CDR3 is 13 amino acids long. The CDR3 loop is CASRSTGTYEQYF. The CDR3, as DNA: TGTGCCAGCAGGTCCACAGGGACCTACGAGCAGTACTTC.

The V call is TRBV18, the J call TRBJ2-6; D unresolved. V was cut by 4 bases and J by 2 bases, with 12 bases left in between. The length of the CDR3 is 16 residues. The germline gives CDR1 KGHSH, CDR2 LQKENI. CDR3 region: CASSLTDTTGANVLTF. CDR3 DNA sequence: TGTGCCAGCTCACTGACCGACACTACTGGGGCCAACGTCCTGACTTTC.

The chain is built from TRBV7-9 and TRBJ2-3, with D possibly matching TRBD2 (6 bases). Germline CDR1 is SEHNR and CDR2 is FQNEAQ (reference sequence). The V gene lost 5 bases and the J gene lost 5 bases, with 17 bases spanning the gap. There are 15 residues in the CDR3. The CDR3 here is CASSPGLISGDTQYF. In nucleotides, the CDR3 is TGTGCCAGCAGCCCGGGACTCATTTCGGGAGATACGCAGTATTTT.

This chain links TRBV21-1 with TRBJ1-2; the table names TRBD1, a call not compared with the DNA. TRBV21-1 is recorded as a pseudogene. This CDR3 region has 12 residues. The CDR3 loop is CASLQTGGGYTF. For the CDR3, the DNA is TGTGCCAGCTTACAGACAGGGGGCGGCTACACCTTC.

The chain carries TRBV5-4 and TRBJ2-1, with D possibly matching TRBD2 (6 bases). Deletions cut 4 bases from V and 10 bases from J, with 21 bases between. Germline V gene lookup returns CDR1 SGHNT and CDR2 YYREEE (reference sequence). The CDR3 is 15 amino acids. Here the CDR3 DNA reads TGTGCCAGCAGCCCTACGGGACTCCCAGATGGGGAGCAGTTCTTC. This translates into CASSPTGLPDGEQFF.